These 10 T cell receptor beta chains share one sample of origin, sequenced in a study of response to subunit inactivated influenza vaccine. TCRdb redid the calling of the RT-PCR reads with MiXCR, one entry per CDR3 protein. The table records about 540,000 distinct CDR3 sequences, around 25% of them present only once. This sample also appeared in a second study, on T cells expressing NK-cell markers. This second study says: cDNA encoding TCR beta was synthesized via 5'RACE template switching incorporating UMIs.

This material consisted of CD4+ T cells sorted from PBMCs, taken 12 days after vaccination. The receptors originated from a man aged 50-59 years who received an inactivated influenza vaccine.

This clonotype was observed at least ten times. CDR3 in DNA: TGCGCCAGCAGCCAAGGAACCGGGATAGCGGGGACAGATACGCAGTATTTT. It is translated as CASSQGTGIAGTDTQYF. This rearrangement joins TRBV4-3 to TRBJ2-3; 8 nucleotides align to TRBD2. The CDR3 consists of 17 residues. CDR1 LGHNA and CDR2 YSLEER come from the germline V gene. The J segment lost 3 bases and the V segment lost 1 base, leaving 9 bases of the junction unmatched.

The V and J genes are TRBV7-9 and TRBJ2-1, with TRBD2 as a possible D gene (5 bases). The CDR3 is made up of 12 amino acids. The V end lost 7 bases, the J end lost 9 bases, and 13 bases lay between the germline ends. Germline CDR1 SEHNR, CDR2 FQNEAQ (reference sequence). This CDR3 reads CASNLQEGEQFF. In DNA, the CDR3 is TGTGCCAGCAACCTGCAAGAGGGTGAGCAGTTCTTC.

The chain couples TRBV15 to TRBJ2-7, with a tentative D call TRBD2 (5 bases). CDR1 and CDR2 (germline): LNHNV, YYDKDF (reference sequence). Trimming took off 3 bases at V and 0 bases at J, with 15 bases between the two ends. This CDR3 region has 16 residues. The CDR3 DNA reads TGTGCCACCAGCAGGGGCTTAGGAGGCCCCTCCTACGAGCAGTACTTC. Translating it yields CATSRGLGGPSYEQYF.

This clonotype occurred many times. This chain connects TRBV15 to TRBJ2-5; a weak D match, TRBD2 (5 bases). This CDR3 spans 13 amino acids. Germline assignment: CDR1 LNHNV and CDR2 YYDKDF (reference sequence). V lost 1 base and J 4 bases, leaving 7 bases between the germline ends. CDR3 sequence: CATSRGGSETQYF. The CDR3 DNA reads as TGTGCCACCAGCAGAGGCGGGTCAGAGACCCAGTACTTC. The full variable domain, in which reference TRBV15 and TRBJ2-5 provide the parts outside the CDR3, is DAMVIQNPRYQVTQFGKPVTLSCSQTLNHNVMYWYQQKSSQAPKLLFHYYDKDFNNEADTPDNFQSRRPNTSFCFLDIRSPGLGDTAMYLCATSRGGSETQYFGPGTRLLVL.

The chain combines TRBV5-5 with TRBJ1-4; 7 nucleotides line up with TRBD1. In germline, CDR1 is SGHKS, CDR2 YYEKEE (reference sequence). The junction had 2 bases not matched to a gene; V was cut back by 0 bases and J by 6 bases. This CDR3 has 14 amino acids. CDR3 bases: TGTGCCAGCAGCTTGGCGGGGACAGATGAAAAACTGTTTTTT. It encodes CASSLAGTDEKLFF.

The chain uses TRBV11-1 and TRBJ2-3; the D gene is possibly TRBD1 (6 bases). The germline gives CDR1 SGHAT, CDR2 FQDESV (reference sequence). V was trimmed by 2 bases and J by 0 bases, leaving 18 bases between them. This CDR3 is 18 amino acids long. CDR3 coding DNA: TGTGCCAGCAGCTTACCCCGGGCAGGGGAATTTAGCACAGATACGCAGTATTTT. Translating gives CASSLPRAGEFSTDTQYF.

CDR3 coding DNA: TGCAGTGCGCTTGGGACTAGCGGGACCTACAATGAGCAGTTCTTC. Its protein product is CSALGTSGTYNEQFF. The J gene is TRBJ2-1, the V gene TRBV20-1; 13 bases map to TRBD2. The junction had 4 bases not matched to a gene; V was cut back by 6 bases and J by 2 bases. There are 15 residues in the CDR3. From germline, CDR1 is DFQATT and CDR2 SNEGSKA (reference sequence).

This clonotype was counted a few times. The rearrangement links TRBV24-1 to TRBJ2-1, with 11 bases identical to TRBD2. V shed 4 bases and J 7 bases; nucleotides not matched to a gene: 8. From germline, CDR1 is KGHDR and CDR2 SFDVKD. The CDR3 length is 16 residues. The CDR3 nucleotides are TGTGCCACCAGTGACCCCGGGACTAGCGGTAAGAATGAGCAGTTCTTC. This encodes CATSDPGTSGKNEQFF.

The gene calls are TRBV6-1 and TRBJ1-2; TRBD1 might be the D (6 bases). The CDR3 runs to 13 residues. The V end lost 6 bases, the J end lost 4 bases, and 12 bases lay between the germline ends. From germline, CDR1 is MNHNS and CDR2 SASEGT. This CDR3 is CASRIPGAYGYTF. The DNA for the CDR3 is TGTGCCAGCAGAATCCCAGGGGCCTATGGCTACACCTTC.

This clonotype was observed a few times. The gene calls are TRBV20-1 and TRBJ2-1; 11 bases are a match to TRBD2. J lost 15 bases, V lost 6 bases, and 4 bases had no gene match. This CDR3 is 10 amino acids long. The germline CDR1 and CDR2 sequences are DFQATT and SNEGSKA (reference sequence). The CDR3 here is CSATGTSGFF. In DNA form, the CDR3 reads TGCAGTGCAACCGGGACTAGCGGGTTCTTC.